This record covers a single TCR beta chain. Trimming removed 5 bases at V and 2 bases at J, with 17 bases between. Germline CDR1 is SGHTA and CDR2 is FQGNSA. This CDR3 spans 16 amino acids. Produced via immunoSEQ multiplex PCR; TCRdb's table is partial and in-frame only. The table has 9,800 or so clones, approximately 79% seen once. The data belong to a study of immune evolution from preneoplasia to lung adenocarcinoma. Material for sequencing was FFPE lung adenocarcinoma in situ tissue. The sequence was collected from an elderly person with lung adenocarcinoma. The V gene is TRBV7-2, the J gene TRBJ2-3, with D possibly matching TRBD2 (6 bases). Here the CDR3 DNA reads TGTGCCAGCAGCCCCCAGGGTGCGGGGTACACAGATACGCAGTATTTT. Translated: CASSPQGAGYTDTQYF.